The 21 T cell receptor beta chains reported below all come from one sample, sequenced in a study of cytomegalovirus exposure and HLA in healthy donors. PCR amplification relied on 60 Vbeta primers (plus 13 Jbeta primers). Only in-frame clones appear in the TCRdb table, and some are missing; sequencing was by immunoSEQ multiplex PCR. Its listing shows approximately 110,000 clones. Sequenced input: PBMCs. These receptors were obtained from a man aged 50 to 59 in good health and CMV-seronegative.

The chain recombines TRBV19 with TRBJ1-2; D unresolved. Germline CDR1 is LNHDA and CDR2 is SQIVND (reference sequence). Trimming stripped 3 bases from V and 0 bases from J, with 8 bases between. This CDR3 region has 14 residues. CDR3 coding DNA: TGTGCCAGTAGTATGGCGGTGGCTAACTATGGCTACACCTTC. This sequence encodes CASSMAVANYGYTF.

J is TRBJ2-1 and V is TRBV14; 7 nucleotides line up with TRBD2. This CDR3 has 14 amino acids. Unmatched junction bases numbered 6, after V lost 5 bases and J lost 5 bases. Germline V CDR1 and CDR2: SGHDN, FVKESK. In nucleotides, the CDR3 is TGTGCCAGCAGCTATAGGGACTACAACAATGAGCAGTTCTTC. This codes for CASSYRDYNNEQFF. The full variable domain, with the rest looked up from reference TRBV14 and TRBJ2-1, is EAGVTQFPSHSVIEKGQTVTLRCDPISGHDNLYWYRRVMGKEIKFLLHFVKESKQDESGMPNNRFLAERTGGTYSTLKVQPAELEDSGVYFCASSYRDYNNEQFFGPGTRLTVL.

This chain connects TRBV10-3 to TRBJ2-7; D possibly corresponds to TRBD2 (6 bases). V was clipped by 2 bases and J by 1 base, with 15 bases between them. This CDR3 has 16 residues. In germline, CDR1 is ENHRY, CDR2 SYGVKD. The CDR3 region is CAISEASSAGSYEQYF. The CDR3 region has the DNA TGTGCCATCAGTGAGGCGTCTAGCGCTGGGTCCTACGAGCAGTACTTC.

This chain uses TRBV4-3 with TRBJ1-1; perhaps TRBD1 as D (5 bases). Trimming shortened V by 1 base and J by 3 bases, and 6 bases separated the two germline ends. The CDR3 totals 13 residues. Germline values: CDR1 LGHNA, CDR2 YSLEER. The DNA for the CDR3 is TGCGCCAGCAGCCAAGGACAGTACACTGAAGCTTTCTTT. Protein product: CASSQGQYTEAFF.

Here the CDR3 reads CASSQETYFGTAYEQYF. The CDR3 DNA sequence: TGCGCCAGCAGCCAGGAGACTTACTTTGGGACAGCCTACGAGCAGTACTTC. V usage is TRBV4-3 and J usage is TRBJ2-7; 7 bases are shared with TRBD1. Trimming took 3 bases from V and 2 from J; bases not matched to a gene: 13. The V gene's germline CDR1 is LGHNA and CDR2 YSLEER. The CDR3 loop spans 17 amino acids.

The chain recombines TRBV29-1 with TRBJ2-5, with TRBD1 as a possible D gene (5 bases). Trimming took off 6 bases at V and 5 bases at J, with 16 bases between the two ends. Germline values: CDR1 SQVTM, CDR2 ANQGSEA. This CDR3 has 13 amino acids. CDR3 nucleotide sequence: TGCAGCGTATCACAGGTCGTGAAGGAGACCCAGTACTTC. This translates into CSVSQVVKETQYF.

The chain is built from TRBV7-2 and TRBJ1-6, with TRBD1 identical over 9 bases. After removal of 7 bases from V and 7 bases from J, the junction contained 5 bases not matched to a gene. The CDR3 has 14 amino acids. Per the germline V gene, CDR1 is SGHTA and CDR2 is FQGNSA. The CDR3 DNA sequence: TGTGCCAGCACCAGGACAGGGGAGAATTCACCCCTCCACTTT. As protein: CASTRTGENSPLHF.

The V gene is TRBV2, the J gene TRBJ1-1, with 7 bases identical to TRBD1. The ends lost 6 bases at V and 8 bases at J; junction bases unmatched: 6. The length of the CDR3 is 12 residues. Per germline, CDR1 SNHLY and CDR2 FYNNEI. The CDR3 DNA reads TGTGCCAGCAGCATCGGGACAGTAGAAGCTTTCTTT. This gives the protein CASSIGTVEAFF. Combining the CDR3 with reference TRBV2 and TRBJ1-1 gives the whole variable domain EPEVTQTPSHQVTQMGQEVILRCVPISNHLYFYWYRQILGQKVEFLVSFYNNEISEKSEIFDDQFSVERPDGSNFTLKIRSTKLEDSAMYFCASSIGTVEAFFGQGTRLTVV.

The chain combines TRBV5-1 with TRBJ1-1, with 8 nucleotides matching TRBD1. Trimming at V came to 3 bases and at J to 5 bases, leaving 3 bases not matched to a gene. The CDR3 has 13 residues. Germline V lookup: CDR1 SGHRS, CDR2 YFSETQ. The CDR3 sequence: CASSSQGATEAFF. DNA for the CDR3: TGCGCCAGCAGCTCCCAGGGGGCAACTGAAGCTTTCTTT.

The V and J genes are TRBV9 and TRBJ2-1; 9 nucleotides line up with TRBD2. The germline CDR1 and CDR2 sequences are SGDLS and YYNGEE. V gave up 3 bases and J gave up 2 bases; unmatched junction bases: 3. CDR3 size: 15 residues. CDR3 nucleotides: TGTGCCAGCAGCGCTAGCGGGATGGCCTACAATGAGCAGTTCTTC. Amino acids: CASSASGMAYNEQFF. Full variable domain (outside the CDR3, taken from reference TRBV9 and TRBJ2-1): DSGVTQTPKHLITATGQRVTLRCSPRSGDLSVYWYQQSLDQGLQFLIQYYNGEERAKGNILERFSAQQFPDLHSELNLSSLELGDSALYFCASSASGMAYNEQFFGPGTRLTVL.

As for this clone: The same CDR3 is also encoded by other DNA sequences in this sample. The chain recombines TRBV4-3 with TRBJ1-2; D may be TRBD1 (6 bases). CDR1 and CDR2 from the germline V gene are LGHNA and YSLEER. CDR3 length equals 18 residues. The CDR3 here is CASSQDALGGGVSYGYTF. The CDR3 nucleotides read TGCGCTTCCAGCCAAGATGCCCTGGGCGGGGGCGTGAGCTATGGCTACACCTTC.

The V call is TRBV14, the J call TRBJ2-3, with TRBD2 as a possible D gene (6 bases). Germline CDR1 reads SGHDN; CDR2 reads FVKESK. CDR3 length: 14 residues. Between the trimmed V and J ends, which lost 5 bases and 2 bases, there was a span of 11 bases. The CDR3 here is CASSLGLYTDTQYF. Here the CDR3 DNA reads TGTGCCAGCAGCTTGGGACTGTACACAGATACGCAGTATTTT.

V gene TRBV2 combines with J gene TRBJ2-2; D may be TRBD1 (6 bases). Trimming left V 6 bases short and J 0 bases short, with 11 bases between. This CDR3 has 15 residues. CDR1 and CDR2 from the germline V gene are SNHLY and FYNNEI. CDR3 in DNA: TGTGCCAGCAGCGCCGGGACAACGAACACCGGGGAGCTGTTTTTT. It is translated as CASSAGTTNTGELFF.

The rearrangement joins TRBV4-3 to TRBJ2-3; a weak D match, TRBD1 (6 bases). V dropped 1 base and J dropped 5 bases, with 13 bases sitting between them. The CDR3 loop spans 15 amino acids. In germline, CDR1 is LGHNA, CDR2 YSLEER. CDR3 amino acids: CASSQGPTGRDTQYF. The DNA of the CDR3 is TGCGCCAGCAGCCAAGGGCCGACAGGAAGAGATACGCAGTATTTT.

CDR3 amino acids: CASSQDLVPGELFF. In nucleotides, the CDR3 is TGCGCCAGCAGCCAAGATCTAGTTCCCGGGGAGCTGTTTTTT. V is TRBV4-3 and J is TRBJ2-2; D remains ambiguous. Germline lookup yields CDR1 LGHNA and CDR2 YSLEER. The CDR3 sequence is 14 residues long. The ends were cut back, 0 bases at V and 6 bases at J, with 8 bases in the middle.

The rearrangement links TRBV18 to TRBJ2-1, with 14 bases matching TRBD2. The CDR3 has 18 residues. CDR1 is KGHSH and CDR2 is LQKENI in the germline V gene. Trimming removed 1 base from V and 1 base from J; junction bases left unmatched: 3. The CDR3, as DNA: TGTGCCAGCTCACCACTGGGACTAGCGGGAGCTTCCTACAATGAGCAGTTCTTC. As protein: CASSPLGLAGASYNEQFF.

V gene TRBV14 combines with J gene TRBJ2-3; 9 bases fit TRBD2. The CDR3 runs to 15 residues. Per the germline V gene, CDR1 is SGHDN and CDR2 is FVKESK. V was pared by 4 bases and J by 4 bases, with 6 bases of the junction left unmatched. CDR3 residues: CASSPAGGGSDTQYF. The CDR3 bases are TGTGCCAGCAGCCCCGCGGGGGGGGGCTCAGATACGCAGTATTTT.

CDR3 bases: TGTGCCACCAGCAGAGATCGGGGGGATGAGCAGTTCTTC. Residues: CATSRDRGDEQFF. V is TRBV15 and J is TRBJ2-1, with TRBD2 matching over 7 bases. V lost 0 bases and J lost 8; bases outside the gene matches: 1. Germline V CDR1 and CDR2: LNHNV, YYDKDF (reference sequence). CDR3 length: 13 amino acids.

The CDR3 loop reads CAWSPRDRVDQPQHF. The CDR3 nucleotides are TGTGCCTGGAGCCCCCGGGACAGGGTGGACCAGCCCCAGCATTTT. The J gene is TRBJ1-5, the V gene TRBV30; 9 positions agree with TRBD1. Losses at the gene ends were 3 bases for V and 7 bases for J; bases not matched to a gene: 10. CDR3 length: 15 amino acids. Germline V gene sequence: CDR1 GTSNPN, CDR2 SVGIG (reference sequence).

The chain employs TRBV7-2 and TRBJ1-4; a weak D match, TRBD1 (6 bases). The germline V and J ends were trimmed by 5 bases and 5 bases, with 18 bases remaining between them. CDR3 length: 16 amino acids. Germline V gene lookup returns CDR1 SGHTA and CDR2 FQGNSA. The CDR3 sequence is CASSPIQGRANEKLFF. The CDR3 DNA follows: TGTGCCAGCAGCCCAATCCAGGGGCGAGCAAATGAAAAACTGTTTTTT.

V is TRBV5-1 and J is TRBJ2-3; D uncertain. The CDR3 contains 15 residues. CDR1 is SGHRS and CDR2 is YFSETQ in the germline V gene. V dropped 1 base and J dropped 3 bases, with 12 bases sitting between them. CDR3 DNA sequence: TGCGCCAGCAGCTTGAACTATAGAAAAACAGATACGCAGTATTTT. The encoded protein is CASSLNYRKTDTQYF.